This TCR beta chain stems from a study of vaccination effects on CD4 cells after COVID-19. Clones were read by immunoSEQ multiplex PCR, and TCRdb kept only the in-frame ones, dropping some. This sample has 20,000 to 25,000 clones, with around 80% found just once. Sequencing followed a ViraFEST assay step that expanded antigen-specific CD4+ T cells with viral peptide pools. Having been cultured for ten to eleven days, the cells underwent CD4+ T cell isolation. Confirmation by PCR established that the person had SARS-CoV-2 infection between March and December 2020. Germline V gives CDR1 SGHRS, CDR2 YFSETQ. The CDR3 has 18 residues. After removal of 0 bases from V and 4 bases from J, the junction contained 13 bases not matched to a gene. In the case of this clone: The antigen is undetermined.

The V and J genes are TRBV5-1 and TRBJ2-5; TRBD2 matches at 9 bases. This TCR came from a human donor who had a prior SARS-CoV-2 infection. Specimen: CD4+ T cells from PBMCs cultured with a peptide pool, collected before COVID-19 vaccination. In DNA, the CDR3 is TGCGCCAGCAGCTTGGCAGGTAGCGGGAGTGAGATTCGAGAGACCCAGTACTTC. The encoded protein is CASSLAGSGSEIRETQYF.